This T cell receptor beta chain was documented in a study of OX40 agonist ivuxolimab in advanced cancers. Study-wide context: Partial responses, seen in three patients, involved one hepatocellular carcinoma and two cutaneous melanomas. Study conclusions and caveats: There was clonal expansion of CD4+ and CD8+ blood T cells by week 6 at 0.1 to 3.0 mg/kg.

This CDR3 contains 15 residues. The ends were cut back, 1 base at V and 3 bases at J, with 12 bases in the middle. The germline gives CDR1 SGHTA, CDR2 FQGNSA. Patients had blood sampled at baseline and again on cycle 4 day 1 and cycle 7 day 1. Comment on this clone: The antigen is undetermined.

Repertoires were generated with immunoSEQ multiplex PCR, while TCRdb's copy carries only in-frame clones and drops some. The sample records tens of thousands of clones, approximately 80% being singletons. The TCR was taken from an adult with an advanced solid tumor such as melanoma, head and neck, liver or kidney cancer. This sequence joins TRBV7-2 and TRBJ1-1, with D tentatively TRBD1 (5 bases). Specimen: CD4+ or CD8+ T cells sorted from blood, collected in a trial of the OX40 agonist ivuxolimab. CDR3 nucleotides: TGTGCCAGCAGCTTAGACGGGGGATTAGACACTGAAGCTTTCTTT. Residues: CASSLDGGLDTEAFF. The full variable domain, in which reference TRBV7-2 and TRBJ1-1 provide the parts outside the CDR3, is GAGVSQSPSNKVTEKGKDVELRCDPISGHTALYWYRQSLGQGLEFLIYFQGNSAPDKSGLPSDRFSAERTGGSVSTLTIQRTQQEDSAVYLCASSLDGGLDTEAFFGQGTRLTVV.